These 30 T cell receptor beta chains originate from one sample sequenced in a study of T cell clonality in common variable immunodeficiency. Study-wide results and caveats: Fewer deletions and N-nucleotide insertions were reportedly seen in common variable immunodeficiency TCR beta sequences.

No antigen has been identified for these receptors. Sequencing was performed with immunoSEQ multiplex PCR; in TCRdb, only in-frame clones are kept and a portion is missing. The data show over 20,000 clones, none appearing only once, with less than 4% held by the ten largest. Sample: peripheral blood mononuclear cells. These receptors all stem from a human donor with common variable immunodeficiency.

CDR3 amino acids: CASSLAALTGNEQFF. The covered CDR3 bases are TGCGCCAGCAGCTTGGCGGCCCTAACGGGTAATGAG. The chain joins TRBV5-1 to TRBJ2-1; no firm D call. The sequence runs out 3 residues before the end of the CDR3; the remainder is reconstructed from the germline J gene. CDR3 length: 15 residues. Trimming took off 0 bases at V and 7 bases at J, with 14 bases between the two ends. Germline CDR1 is SGHRS and CDR2 is YFSETQ.

As concerns this clone: The CDR3 end is not reached by the read, which stops 3 residues before it; the germline J gene fills it in. V is TRBV18 and J is TRBJ2-7, with D unclear. Trimming shortened V by 3 bases and J by 2 bases, and 17 bases separated the two germline ends. The CDR3 loop spans 16 amino acids. Germline V CDR1 and CDR2: KGHSH, LQKENI. The sequenced CDR3 bases are TGTGCCAGCTCACCCTTGCCCACGACACCAGCCTACGAG. It encodes CASSPLPTTPAYE. The CDR3 reads in full as CASSPLPTTPAYEQYF.

This clone was seen a few times. The CDR3 extends 3 residues past the end of the read, so its final part is completed from the germline J gene. The chain combines TRBV7-6 with TRBJ1-4; 9 positions match TRBD1. The CDR3 runs to 15 residues. Germline lookup yields CDR1 SGHVS and CDR2 FNYEAQ. Unmatched junction bases numbered 5, after V lost 1 base and J lost 8 bases. The DNA read from the CDR3 is TGTGCCAGCAGCTTAGGCCGACAGGGGGGCGAAAAA. Translation: CASSLGRQGGEK. The complete CDR3 sequence is CASSLGRQGGEKLFF.

In regard to this clone: The read is 3 residues too short to cover the CDR3 end, so that end is filled in from the germline J gene. V and J are TRBV18 and TRBJ1-1, with 9 bases identical to TRBD1. The V segment lost 4 bases and the J segment 1 base; nucleotides outside the gene matches: 4. Germline lookup yields CDR1 KGHSH and CDR2 LQKENI. The CDR3 loop spans 15 amino acids. CDR3 amino acids: CASSRTGGPNTEAFF. The CDR3 bases that were read are TGTGCCAGCTCACGAACAGGGGGCCCGAACACTGAA.

The sequenced CDR3 bases are TGTGCCAGCTCACCGGGACCGGGACAGTATAATTCACCC. Translation gives CASSPGPGQYNSP. The entire CDR3 protein is CASSPGPGQYNSPLHF. V and J are TRBV18 and TRBJ1-6, with 7 positions matching TRBD1. The read halts 3 residues ahead of the CDR3 end, with the missing end drawn from the germline J gene. This CDR3 region has 16 residues. Trimming at V came to 3 bases and at J to 4 bases, leaving 6 bases not matched to a gene. The germline gives CDR1 KGHSH, CDR2 LQKENI.

Regarding this clone: The read finishes 3 residues shy of the CDR3 end, and the germline J gene is used to complete it. The chain is built from TRBV7-9 and TRBJ2-3, with 10 nucleotides matching TRBD2. The germline gives CDR1 SEHNR, CDR2 FQNEAQ (reference sequence). Trimming at V came to 4 bases and at J to 5 bases, leaving 6 bases not matched to a gene. The CDR3 is 15 residues long. Partial CDR3 DNA: TGTGCCAGCAGCTCCCCTAGCGGGAGAAGAGATACG. It specifies CASSSPSGRRDT. The whole CDR3 sequence is CASSSPSGRRDTQYF.

This clone was seen many times. The CDR3 is cut off 3 residues early in the read; its end comes from the germline J gene. This rearrangement joins TRBV7-2 to TRBJ2-5, with D maybe TRBD2 (5 bases). The ends were cut back, 5 bases at V and 5 bases at J, with 18 bases in the middle. Germline CDR1 is SGHTA and CDR2 is FQGNSA. The CDR3 runs 15 residues. The CDR3 spells CASSLGLTAVETQYF. The CDR3 bases that were read are TGTGCCAGCAGCCTCGGACTGACCGCCGTGGAGACC.

This clone has ten or more counts. The read stops 3 residues short of the end of the CDR3; the missing end is completed from the germline J gene. The gene calls are TRBV20-1 and TRBJ2-3; 13 positions match TRBD2. Germline loops: CDR1 DFQATT, CDR2 SNEGSKA (reference sequence). The CDR3 covers 18 residues. The ends lost 1 base at V and 5 bases at J; junction bases unmatched: 12. Partial CDR3 DNA: TGCAGTGCTAGAGGTCGGACTAGCGGGAGCGTGGGTGGAGATACG. The encoded protein is CSARGRTSGSVGGDT. The whole CDR3 sequence reads CSARGRTSGSVGGDTQYF.

This clone came up a few times. Partial CDR3 DNA: TGCGCCAGCAGTCAATCTCCCGGGGTTAGCGGGAGCCCCTACGAG. It codes for CASSQSPGVSGSPYE. The CDR3 in full is CASSQSPGVSGSPYEQYF. The chain joins TRBV23-1 to TRBJ2-7; the match to TRBD2 covers 9 bases. The read stops 3 residues short of the end of the CDR3; the missing end is completed from the germline J gene. TRBV23-1 is an open reading frame whose function is uncertain. There are 18 residues in the CDR3. With V trimmed by 0 bases and J by 2 bases, 11 bases remained unmatched.

This clone was detected ten times or more. The CDR3 extends 3 residues past the end of the read, so its final part is completed from the germline J gene. This rearrangement joins TRBV5-1 to TRBJ2-3, with TRBD2 matching over 8 bases. The CDR3 sequence is 17 residues long. V dropped 0 bases and J dropped 1; count of bases not matched to a gene: 7. In germline, CDR1 is SGHRS, CDR2 YFSETQ. The CDR3 here is CASSLALAGLGTDTQYF. CDR3 DNA, as far as it was read: TGCGCCAGCAGCTTGGCGTTAGCGGGACTGGGCACAGATACG.

This clone was found many times. The CDR3 protein is CASSPGAGAKNIQYF. Incomplete CDR3 DNA: TGCGCCAGCAGTCCAGGGGCAGGGGCCAAAAACATT. The gene calls are TRBV10-1 and TRBJ2-4; possible D gene TRBD1, 6 bases. The read terminates 3 residues before the CDR3 end, so the remaining end is supplied by the germline J gene. The germline V gene encodes CDR1 WNHNN and CDR2 SYGVQD (reference sequence). V lost 5 bases, J lost 1 base, and 12 bases lay in between. The CDR3 is made up of 15 amino acids.

This clone appeared a few times. From the germline J gene comes the end of the CDR3, since the read stops 3 residues before it. The rearrangement joins TRBV7-3 to TRBJ2-2; 10 bases line up with TRBD2. Looked up from germline, CDR1 is SGHTA and CDR2 is FQGTGA. Germline trimming cut 2 bases from V and 7 bases from J; bases unmatched to any gene: 7. The CDR3 spans 16 residues. The CDR3 sequence is CASSLLAGVDVGELFF. The CDR3 bases that were read are TGTGCCAGCAGCTTACTAGCGGGAGTAGACGTCGGGGAG.

Concerning this clone itself: Read coverage stops 3 residues before the CDR3 terminus; the germline J gene supplies the remainder. This sequence joins TRBV7-8 and TRBJ2-3; 10 nucleotides agree with TRBD2. V gave up 5 bases and J gave up 6 bases; unmatched junction bases: 5. Germline lookup yields CDR1 SGHVS and CDR2 FQNEAQ. The CDR3 consists of 14 residues. The sequenced part of the CDR3 DNA is TGTGCCAGCAGCAAGACTAGCGGGTTCGATACG. Protein: CASSKTSGFDT. The CDR3 as a whole reads CASSKTSGFDTQYF.

Remarks on this clone: The read ends 3 residues shy of where the CDR3 ends; the end is completed using the germline J gene. This rearrangement joins TRBV7-9 to TRBJ2-2; D possibly corresponds to TRBD1 (6 bases). Between the trimmed V and J ends, which lost 6 bases and 6 bases, there was a span of 17 bases. There are 15 residues in the CDR3. Germline V CDR1 and CDR2: SEHNR, FQNEAQ (reference sequence). CDR3 bases read: TGTGCCAGCAGTTTAACAGGGCAAGGGCCCGGGGAG. Translation gives CASSLTGQGPGE. The whole CDR3 reads CASSLTGQGPGELFF. Complete variable domain (other parts from reference TRBV7-9 and TRBJ2-2): DTGVSQNPRHKITKRGQNVTFRCDPISEHNRLYWYRQTLGQGPEFLTYFQNEAQLEKSRLLSDRFSAERPKGSFSTLEIQRTEQGDSAMYLCASSLTGQGPGELFFGEGSRLTVL.

There are a few counts of this clone. The read ends 3 residues shy of where the CDR3 ends; the end is completed using the germline J gene. The chain has TRBV30 and TRBJ2-3, with D maybe TRBD2 (5 bases). V gave up 4 bases and J gave up 7 bases, with 18 bases separating them. The CDR3 is 14 amino acids. From germline, CDR1 is GTSNPN and CDR2 SVGIG (reference sequence). The CDR3: CAWKKKDFWNTQYF. The sequenced part of the CDR3 DNA is TGTGCCTGGAAGAAAAAGGACTTCTGGAATACG.

In regard to this clone: The read ends 3 residues shy of where the CDR3 ends; the end is completed using the germline J gene. This rearrangement joins TRBV7-3 to TRBJ2-7; tentative D call: TRBD2 (8 bases). Germline values: CDR1 SGHTA, CDR2 FQGTGA. The CDR3 covers 16 residues. V was trimmed by 4 bases and J by 2 bases, leaving 18 bases between them. CDR3 bases read: TGTGCCAGCAGCTCGGGGGGGAGACAGGGTCCCTACGAG. It translates to CASSSGGRQGPYE. The whole CDR3 region reads CASSSGGRQGPYEQYF.

This clone was detected ten times or more. Read data end 3 residues before the CDR3 end; the end is taken from the germline J gene. The genes are TRBV19 and TRBJ2-1, with 8 nucleotides matching TRBD2. V was clipped by 0 bases and J by 7 bases; unmatched bases: 5. The CDR3 covers 15 residues. Per germline, CDR1 LNHDA and CDR2 SQIVND (reference sequence). The sequenced CDR3 bases are TGTGCCAGTAGTATAGACGGGACTAGGGTGAATGAG. Translated: CASSIDGTRVNE. The full CDR3 sequence reads CASSIDGTRVNEQFF.

On this clone itself: The read finishes 3 residues shy of the CDR3 end, and the germline J gene is used to complete it. The rearrangement joins TRBV30 to TRBJ2-5; weak D call: TRBD1 (6 bases). With 0 bases removed from V and 1 base from J, the gap between germline ends came to 9 bases. CDR1 is GTSNPN and CDR2 is SVGIG in the germline V gene (reference sequence). The CDR3 length is 14 residues. CDR3 loop: CAWSVKGGQETQYF. The CDR3 DNA, read in part, is TGTGCCTGGAGTGTTAAAGGGGGCCAAGAGACC. Full variable domain (rest looked up from reference TRBV30 and TRBJ2-5): SQTIHQWPATLVQPVGSPLSLECTVEGTSNPNLYWYRQAAGRGLQLLFYSVGIGQISSEVPQNLSASRPQDRQFILSSKKLLLSDSGFYLCAWSVKGGQETQYFGPGTRLLVL.

Comments on this clone: Read coverage stops 3 residues before the CDR3 terminus; the germline J gene supplies the remainder. The chain uses TRBV2 and TRBJ1-2; D might be TRBD1 (6 bases). V lost 1 base, J lost 5 bases, and 11 bases lay in between. The CDR3 extends over 14 amino acids. Germline CDR1 is SNHLY and CDR2 is FYNNEI. CDR3 DNA (partial): TGTGCCAGCAGTGAAGAAACAGGGAGGTATGGC. As protein: CASSEETGRYG. The complete CDR3 sequence is CASSEETGRYGYTF.

This clone has ten or more counts. The missing CDR3 end, 3 residues past where the read stops, is filled in from the germline J gene. V usage is TRBV19 and J usage is TRBJ1-4; D is unresolved. CDR1 is LNHDA, CDR2 SQIVND, per germline (reference sequence). The V gene lost 3 bases and the J gene lost 0 bases, with 11 bases spanning the gap. The CDR3 extends over 16 amino acids. The CDR3 spells CASSIGYGSTNEKLFF. CDR3 DNA (partial): TGTGCCAGTAGTATTGGATACGGGTCAACTAATGAAAAA.

This clone was detected only a few times. Sequencing ends 3 residues short of the CDR3 end; the germline J gene provides the rest. The J gene is TRBJ1-1, the V gene TRBV18; TRBD1 is a possible D gene (6 bases). There are 16 residues in the CDR3. Germline assignment: CDR1 KGHSH and CDR2 LQKENI. Trimming pared 2 bases from V and 0 bases from J, leaving 13 bases between. CDR3 sequence reads: CASSPISGGMNTEAFF. The CDR3 bases that were read are TGTGCCAGCTCACCAATTTCTGGGGGCATGAACACTGAA. Full variable domain (outside the CDR3, taken from reference TRBV18 and TRBJ1-1): NAGVMQNPRHLVRRRGQEARLRCSPMKGHSHVYWYRQLPEEGLKFMVYLQKENIIDESGMPKERFSAEFPKEGPSILRIQQVVRGDSAAYFCASSPISGGMNTEAFFGQGTRLTVV.

As for this clone: The read terminates 3 residues ahead of where the CDR3 ends, so the germline J gene completes it. V usage is TRBV2 and J usage is TRBJ1-2, with a tentative D call TRBD1 (6 bases). From germline, CDR1 is SNHLY and CDR2 FYNNEI. The CDR3 runs 17 residues. The V and J ends lost 6 bases and 7 bases respectively, with 27 bases between them. The covered CDR3 bases are TGTGCCAGCAGCGCCCGAAAAGGACAGTCCAGAACTTCTGGC. It yields the protein CASSARKGQSRTSG. The entire CDR3 protein reads CASSARKGQSRTSGYTF.

Comment on this clone: The read finishes 3 residues shy of the CDR3 end, and the germline J gene is used to complete it. This chain connects TRBV18 to TRBJ2-2, with 10 bases identical to TRBD2. The ends lost 1 base at V and 4 bases at J; junction bases unmatched: 9. This CDR3 is 18 amino acids long. Per the germline V gene, CDR1 is KGHSH and CDR2 is LQKENI. CDR3 DNA, as far as it was read: TGTGCCAGCTCACCACTTTTGCTAGCGGGAGCGGTCACCGGGGAG. Translating it yields CASSPLLLAGAVTGE. The complete CDR3 protein is CASSPLLLAGAVTGELFF.

With respect to this clone: Read coverage stops 3 residues before the CDR3 terminus; the germline J gene supplies the remainder. V and J are TRBV19 and TRBJ2-1; 10 bases map to TRBD2. From germline, CDR1 is LNHDA and CDR2 SQIVND (reference sequence). V was pared by 2 bases and J by 6 bases, with 10 bases of the junction left unmatched. This CDR3 comprises 17 residues. The sequenced part of the CDR3 DNA is TGTGCCAGTAGTATACCCCCGTCTAGCGGGAGAATCAATGAG. The encoded protein is CASSIPPSSGRINE. The CDR3 in full is CASSIPPSSGRINEQFF.

Concerning this clone itself: The sequenced fragment ends 3 residues before the CDR3 boundary, so the rest is inferred from the germline J gene. The chain links TRBV2 to TRBJ2-7; maybe TRBD1 (5 bases). V was cut by 4 bases and J by 3 bases, with 10 bases left in between. The CDR3 has 13 amino acids. The germline gives CDR1 SNHLY, CDR2 FYNNEI. CDR3 DNA (partial): TGTGCCAGCAGTGGGTGGGGCGGCTACGAG. Translated, it gives CASSGWGGYE. In full, the CDR3 reads CASSGWGGYEQYF.

This clone occurred many times. From the germline J gene comes the end of the CDR3, since the read stops 3 residues before it. The chain is built from TRBV19 and TRBJ2-3; TRBD1 agrees at 7 bases. Germline V CDR1 and CDR2: LNHDA, SQIVND (reference sequence). The CDR3 extends over 13 amino acids. CDR3 residues: CASSIAGGHPQYF. Partial CDR3 DNA: TGTGCCAGTAGTATAGCAGGGGGACACCCG.

Comments on this clone: The read ends 3 residues before the CDR3 terminus; that terminus is restored from the germline J gene. The gene calls are TRBV5-6 and TRBJ2-1, with D uncertain. Looked up from germline, CDR1 is SGHDT and CDR2 is YYEEEE. The CDR3 extends over 14 amino acids. Between the trimmed V and J ends, which lost 0 bases and 0 bases, there was a span of 4 bases. The CDR3: CASSLVHSYNEQFF. The sequenced CDR3 bases are TGTGCCAGCAGCTTGGTTCACTCCTACAATGAG.

This clone was picked up a small number of times. The CDR3 extends 3 residues past the end of the read, so its final part is completed from the germline J gene. The V call is TRBV7-2, the J call TRBJ2-7, with TRBD2 as a possible D gene (5 bases). Trimming pared 5 bases from V and 0 bases from J, leaving 14 bases between. Looked up from germline, CDR1 is SGHTA and CDR2 is FQGNSA. The CDR3 is 15 amino acids. CDR3 amino acids: CASSPTRRSSYEQYF. Partial CDR3 DNA: TGTGCCAGCAGCCCTACTAGACGGAGCTCCTACGAG.

A note on this clone: The read ends 3 residues shy of where the CDR3 ends; the end is completed using the germline J gene. V and J are TRBV19 and TRBJ1-1, with D possibly matching TRBD1 (5 bases). Between the trimmed V and J ends, which lost 0 bases and 2 bases, there was a span of 10 bases. Germline CDR1 reads LNHDA; CDR2 reads SQIVND (reference sequence). This CDR3 has 15 amino acids. The part of the CDR3 DNA that was read is TGTGCCAGTAGTATAGATGAGGGGATCAACACTGAA. Protein sequence: CASSIDEGINTE. The whole CDR3 is CASSIDEGINTEAFF.

The CDR3 DNA, read in part, is TGTGCCAGCAGCGGGGACAGGGGAGCCTCTCTGGGGGCCAACGTC. Protein sequence: CASSGDRGASLGANV. The whole CDR3 sequence reads CASSGDRGASLGANVLTF. The genes are TRBV7-6 and TRBJ2-6; 10 bases line up with TRBD1. The read ends 3 residues shy of where the CDR3 ends; the end is completed using the germline J gene. V shed 5 bases and J 4 bases; nucleotides not matched to a gene: 11. The CDR3 runs to 18 residues. Looked up from germline, CDR1 is SGHVS and CDR2 is FNYEAQ.